The sequence of this TCR beta chain was determined in a study of T cell responses to AZD1222 COVID-19 vaccine. Only in-frame clones appear in the TCRdb table, and some are missing; sequencing was by immunoSEQ multiplex PCR. The table records more than 150,000 clones, 88% of them present only once. Germline CDR1 LNHDA, CDR2 SQIVND (reference sequence). The length of the CDR3 is 13 residues. J lost 8 bases, V lost 8 bases, and 2 bases had no gene match. This TCR derives from an adult who received the AZD1222 COVID-19 vaccine. Sequencing was performed on peripheral blood, taken 28 days after the second AZD1222 dose. The chain recombines TRBV19 with TRBJ2-1; 14 bases map to TRBD2. The CDR3 protein is CASSGLAGDEQFF. The CDR3 coding sequence is TGTGCCAGTTCGGGACTAGCGGGAGATGAGCAGTTCTTC.